This T cell receptor beta chain was sequenced in a study of PD-1 blockade in classical Hodgkin lymphoma. Background on the study: On a schedule of every 2 weeks, patients received nivolumab 3 mg/kg intravenously. Study-wide results and limits: TCR diversity in CD4+, not CD8+, cells rose significantly by C4D1.

Time point reported: cycle 4 day 1 (C4D1), after around six weeks of nivolumab. Following autologous stem cell transplantation, relapse occurred in every patient, and exposure to brentuximab vedotin varied. Thawed PBMCs supplied CD8+ T cells via magnetic negative selection. Patients showed best responses of complete response, partial response or progressive disease. On this clone itself: Its cognate antigen is unknown.

The data were produced by immunoSEQ multiplex PCR, yet TCRdb's version contains in-frame clones alone and is incomplete. The table has 5,500 to 6,500 clones, about 76% seen once. Germline lookup yields CDR1 SEHNR and CDR2 FQNEAQ (reference sequence). The CDR3 loop spans 12 amino acids. Trimming cost V 2 bases and J 0 bases, with 1 base left between them. This rearrangement joins TRBV7-9 to TRBJ1-1; no clear D gene. The specimen was CD8+ T cells from blood, collected before the fourth cycle of nivolumab. The sequence was obtained from a human donor with classical Hodgkin lymphoma. Here the CDR3 reads CASSLLNTEAFF. In DNA form, the CDR3 reads TGTGCCAGCAGCTTACTGAACACTGAAGCTTTCTTT.